The sequence of this T cell receptor (beta chain) was determined in a study of blood T cell repertoires in COVID-19. Whole-study context: The United States, Italy and Spain provided the acute and convalescent COVID-19 samples. PBMCs, B-cell-depleted T cells, or T cells provided the cDNA or gDNA that made up the material.

The sample holds one count of this clone. Trimming cost V 4 bases and J 2 bases; bases outside gene matches: 3. The length of the CDR3 is 13 residues. Germline V CDR1 and CDR2: SGHNT, YYREEE (reference sequence). Original methodology: Amplification with reference gene primers provided the estimates of nucleated cell counts. Assay used: immunoSEQ multiplex PCR; TCRdb lists only in-frame clones, some missing. V, J and clone size derive from that table, while D and trimming were established from the DNA sequence. Seen here are tens of thousands of clones, 81% observed once, and the top ten hold about 3%.

The sequence was collected from a man aged 65-85 years with COVID-19, enrolled during active disease. The chain has TRBV5-4 and TRBJ2-7; 7 positions match TRBD2. Sequenced sample: peripheral blood. For the CDR3, the DNA is TGTGCCAGCAGCGGCGGGGGAACCTACGAGCAGTACTTC. Encoded protein: CASSGGGTYEQYF.